Detailed here is one TCR beta chain. Its specificity is unknown. The study ran its PCR with 60 Vbeta and 13 Jbeta primers. In the original analysis: Roughly 83 million unique TCR beta chains, around 10 million of them shared, were counted by a later analysis. Some clones are missing from TCRdb's copy, which holds only in-frame ones; the method was immunoSEQ multiplex PCR. The DNA gave D and trimming, while V, J and clone size come from that table. Here the sample spans tens of thousands of clones, about 72% being singletons. V dropped 6 bases and J dropped 2 bases, with 9 bases sitting between them. Germline V gives CDR1 ENHRY, CDR2 SYGVKD. This CDR3 spans 13 amino acids. The sample is drawn from a study of cytomegalovirus exposure and HLA in healthy donors. Findings and limits, study-wide: Later analysis suggested most CMV-associated TCR beta chains were HLA-restricted. In a later analysis, TCR beta V- and J-gene trimming showed a link to a missense DCLRE1C variant.

The clonotype comes from a man between 25 and 39 years old in good health and CMV-seronegative. Sequencing was performed on PBMCs. The chain recombines TRBV10-3 with TRBJ2-3, with a tentative D call TRBD2 (6 bases). The CDR3 DNA reads TGTGCCATCAGGATAGCGGCCACAGATACGCAGTATTTT. Translating it yields CAIRIAATDTQYF.